Reported below is one T cell receptor (beta chain). Per germline, CDR1 MDHEN and CDR2 SYDVKM. The length of the CDR3 is 17 residues. V lost 2 bases and J 6 bases, leaving 20 bases between the germline ends. The assay was immunoSEQ multiplex PCR, and TCRdb's table has in-frame clones only and misses some. Of about 90,000 clones listed, roughly 90% are singletons. These data are taken from a study of blood T cell repertoires in COVID-19. Sequencing input: peripheral blood. The source is a human donor with active COVID-19. The donor label of this sample is uncertain. The chain uses TRBV28 and TRBJ2-1; D not resolved. The CDR3 is CASSLDYERPFFNEQFF. CDR3 nucleotides: TGTGCCAGCAGTTTAGATTATGAGCGACCTTTCTTCAATGAGCAGTTCTTC.